This is a list of T cell receptor beta chains from one sample in a study of graft-versus-host responses after intestinal transplantation. Libraries were prepared by immunoSEQ multiplex PCR; TCRdb keeps only in-frame clonotypes and omits some of them. This table has about 8,200 clones, about a third appearing once. The source was alloreactive CD4+ T cells from a mixed lymphocyte reaction culture, collected before intestinal transplant. These receptor sequences come from a human patient who received an intestinal transplant. Each CDR3 is given with its conserved first and last residue. The D gene is left open where the match is weak. Some rows mark clone size as missing; the rest say once, few, many or name a class of expanded clone.

clone_size	v_call	d_call	j_call	cdr3_nt	cdr3_aa
.	TRBV28	TRBD1	TRBJ2-7	TGTGCCAGCAGTTCAGGACAGGGTAGGAGCTACGAGCAGTACTTC	CASSSGQGRSYEQYF
few	TRBV25-1	TRBD1	TRBJ2-3	TGTGCCAGCAGGGCCACCGGGACAGGGCTTTCTTTCTATTTT	CASRATGTGLSFYF
.	TRBV27	.	TRBJ1-1	TGTGCCAGCAGTCCCCAGGGGACCACTGAAGCTTTCTTT	CASSPQGTTEAFF
medium-sized	TRBV5-6	TRBD2	TRBJ2-7	TGTGCCAGCAGCTTGGCGGCTAGCGGGGGACTCGAGCAGTACTTC	CASSLAASGGLEQYF
.	TRBV6-1	TRBD2	TRBJ2-2	TGTGCCATTTATAGCGGCGGGAGCGGCGGGGAGCTGTTTTTT	CAIYSGGSGGELFF
medium-sized	TRBV28	.	TRBJ1-3	TGTGCCAGCAGTTTCCGTGGAAACACCATATATTTT	CASSFRGNTIYF
.	TRBV2	TRBD2	TRBJ2-1	TGTGCCAGCAGCTTAAGGACTAGCGGGAGGGTTTCTGGGAATGAGCAGTTCTTC	CASSLRTSGRVSGNEQFF
few	TRBV5-4	TRBD1	TRBJ1-2	TGTGCCAGCAGCCCCGAGGGACAGGGATTCGGGGGCTACACCTTC	CASSPEGQGFGGYTF
medium-sized	TRBV28	.	TRBJ1-1	TGTGCCAGCAGTTCCAGGGCCCTGAACACTGAAGCTTTCTTT	CASSSRALNTEAFF
.	TRBV28	TRBD1	TRBJ1-1	TGTGCCAGCAGTCCCTTCCCTCGACAGGGCTACACTGAAGCTTTCTTT	CASSPFPRQGYTEAFF
.	TRBV5-1	TRBD2	TRBJ2-3	TGCGCCAGCAGCTTGGGACTAGCCCCCACAGATACGCAGTATTTT	CASSLGLAPTDTQYF
few	TRBV4-1	.	TRBJ2-2	TGCGCCAGCAGCCAATGGGGCAACACCGGGGAGCTGTTTTTT	CASSQWGNTGELFF
.	TRBV5-1	.	TRBJ2-1	TGCGCCAGCAGCTGGACATCCTACAATGAGCAGTTCTTC	CASSWTSYNEQFF
.	TRBV5-1	.	TRBJ1-6	TGCGCCAGCAGCTTGGACGAACGGTATTCACCCCTCCACTTT	CASSLDERYSPLHF
.	TRBV18	.	TRBJ1-6	TGTGCCAGCTCACCTCTGGACAGCAATTCACCCCTCCACTTT	CASSPLDSNSPLHF
.	TRBV5-1	.	TRBJ2-7	TGCGCCAGCAGCTTGGAAGCGGCCTCCTACGAGCAGTACTTC	CASSLEAASYEQYF
.	TRBV28	TRBD1	TRBJ2-7	TGTGCCAGCAGCCTGAACAGGGGGGCCCCCTACGAGCAGTACTTC	CASSLNRGAPYEQYF
once	TRBV5-4	TRBD2	TRBJ2-7	TGTGCCAGCAGCTCAGGACTAGCGGGAGTGAGAGACGAGCAGTACTTC	CASSSGLAGVRDEQYF
few	TRBV30	TRBD1	TRBJ2-2	TGTGCCTGGAGTTACCGGGACAGGGCCACCGGGGAGCTGTTTTTT	CAWSYRDRATGELFF
few	TRBV28	.	TRBJ2-5	TGTGCCAGCAGACGACAGTACCAAGAGACCCAGTACTTC	CASRRQYQETQYF
few	TRBV5-4	TRBD2	TRBJ2-7	TGTGCCAGCAGCTCTACACAGGGGACTAGCGGAGTACCCGGCTACGAGCAGTACTTC	CASSSTQGTSGVPGYEQYF
.	TRBV5-1	TRBD1	TRBJ2-7	TGCGCCAGCAGCACAACAGGGGTGGAAGAGCAGTACTTC	CASSTTGVEEQYF
.	TRBV11-1	TRBD2	TRBJ2-5	TGTGCCAGCAGCTCTAGCGGGAGGGAGACCCAGTACTTC	CASSSSGRETQYF
.	TRBV5-1	TRBD2	TRBJ2-1	TGCGCCAGCAGCGTCTATAGCGGGGGAAACAATGAGCAGTTCTTC	CASSVYSGGNNEQFF
.	TRBV9	TRBD2	TRBJ2-3	TGTGCCAGCAGCGTAGGATACCGACTAGCGGGACTCACAGATACGCAGTATTTT	CASSVGYRLAGLTDTQYF
.	TRBV5-1	TRBD1	TRBJ2-2	TGCGCCAGCAGCGATCGGACAGGGGGCACGAACACCGGGGAGCTGTTTTTT	CASSDRTGGTNTGELFF
few	TRBV10-2	.	TRBJ2-3	TGCGCCAGCAGGGGAGGGGGAGGAGGAGTCGGTACGCAGTATTTT	CASRGGGGGVGTQYF
once	TRBV6-4	TRBD1	TRBJ1-6	TGTGCCAGCAGTGATAAGGACAGGCGAAATTCACCCCTCCACTTT	CASSDKDRRNSPLHF
.	TRBV12-1	.	TRBJ1-4	TGTGCCAGCAGCTCCCTCCAACCGGGGGTGGTGTGGGAAAAACTGTTTTTT	CASSSLQPGVVWEKLFF
.	TRBV5-6	.	TRBJ2-1	TGTGCCAGCAGCTTGAGCCTAAGAACAGAACTCGCCAATGAGCAGTTCTTC	CASSLSLRTELANEQFF
medium-sized	TRBV4-2	.	TRBJ2-1	TGTGCCAGCAGCCAAGATCCGGGGTTGGACCAGTTCTTC	CASSQDPGLDQFF
few	TRBV9	TRBD1	TRBJ1-1	TGTGCCAGCAGCACTACAGGGGGCCCTGAAGCTTTCTTT	CASSTTGGPEAFF
.	TRBV2	TRBD2	TRBJ2-3	TGTGCCAGCAGGGGATTTGGGCGGGGGGGCCGCACAGATACGCAGTATTTT	CASRGFGRGGRTDTQYF
few	TRBV15	.	TRBJ1-4	TGTGCCACCAGCAGAGTAGGCAGGGGCAATGAAAAACTGTTTTTT	CATSRVGRGNEKLFF
.	TRBV4-2	TRBD2	TRBJ2-7	TGTGCCAGCAGCCAGCTAGCGGGGGGCGCGGACGAGCAGTACTTC	CASSQLAGGADEQYF
few	TRBV5-6	.	TRBJ1-2	TGTGCCAGCACCACCTCCCGGCGTTCGGGATATGGCTACACCTTC	CASTTSRRSGYGYTF
.	TRBV28	TRBD1	TRBJ2-7	TGTGCCAGCAGTTTATGGGGGGGCGGGACAGGCTCCTACGAGCAGTACTTC	CASSLWGGGTGSYEQYF
few	TRBV2	.	TRBJ1-2	TGTGCCAGCAGTGCACAATCTCAGGGCGGCGGCTACACCTTC	CASSAQSQGGGYTF
.	TRBV6-4	.	TRBJ2-2	TGTGCCAGCAGTTCCACAAACACCGGGGAGCTGTTTTTT	CASSSTNTGELFF
medium-sized	TRBV5-8	TRBD1	TRBJ2-7	TGTGCCAGCAGCTTCCGTGCTGGGACAGGGGGATACGAGCAGTACTTC	CASSFRAGTGGYEQYF
.	TRBV10-2	TRBD2	TRBJ2-3	TGCGCCAGCAGGGGAGGGAGAGGAGGAGTCGGTACGCAGTATTTT	CASRGGRGGVGTQYF
.	TRBV19	.	TRBJ1-5	TGTGCCAGTAGTATAGGCGGGGGTCTGGGCAATCAGCCCCAGCATTTT	CASSIGGGLGNQPQHF
.	TRBV28	TRBD2	TRBJ2-1	TGTGCCAGCAGTTTCCTAGCGGGAGGGGGGAATGAGCAGTTCTTC	CASSFLAGGGNEQFF
large	TRBV27	TRBD2	TRBJ2-3	TGTGCCAGCAGCGTCGACCCCCCGGGACTAATAAAAGATACGCAGTATTTT	CASSVDPPGLIKDTQYF
few	TRBV28	TRBD2	TRBJ2-1	TGTGCCAGTGGGACTAGCGGAAACAATGAGCAGTTCTTC	CASGTSGNNEQFF
few	TRBV6-5	.	TRBJ2-5	TGTGCCAGCAGTGAGGTCCTTGGGGGAGGGACCCAGTACTTC	CASSEVLGGGTQYF
few	TRBV6-1	.	TRBJ1-3	TGTGCCAGCAGGCCGGGATTCTCTGGAAACACCATATATTTT	CASRPGFSGNTIYF
.	TRBV28	TRBD2	TRBJ2-7	TGTGCCAGCAGTTTATGCCCCCCCGGGGTAGCGGGAGGGGCCTACGAGCAGTACTTC	CASSLCPPGVAGGAYEQYF
.	TRBV5-1	.	TRBJ1-1	TGCGCCAGCAGCGACAGACAAGGTTTGAACACTGAAGCTTTCTTT	CASSDRQGLNTEAFF
once	TRBV12-1	.	TRBJ2-3	TGTGCCAGCAGCTTTAAGTCTATTGGGCCCCCTTCCACAGATACGCAGTATTTT	CASSFKSIGPPSTDTQYF
.	TRBV4-1	.	TRBJ1-4	TGCGCCAGCAGCAACAGGGCCGCTGCTAATGAAAAACTGTTTTTT	CASSNRAAANEKLFF
.	TRBV7-9	TRBD1	TRBJ2-7	TGTGCCAGCAGCCTCTTCCCGACAGGGGGCTACGAGCAGTACTTC	CASSLFPTGGYEQYF
.	TRBV4-1	.	TRBJ1-2	TGCGCCAGCAGCTTTCTTGCAGGGGATGGCTACACCTTC	CASSFLAGDGYTF
.	TRBV7-2	TRBD1	TRBJ2-7	TGTGCCAGCAGCTTAGAGGGGGCCGCCTACGAGCAGTACTTC	CASSLEGAAYEQYF